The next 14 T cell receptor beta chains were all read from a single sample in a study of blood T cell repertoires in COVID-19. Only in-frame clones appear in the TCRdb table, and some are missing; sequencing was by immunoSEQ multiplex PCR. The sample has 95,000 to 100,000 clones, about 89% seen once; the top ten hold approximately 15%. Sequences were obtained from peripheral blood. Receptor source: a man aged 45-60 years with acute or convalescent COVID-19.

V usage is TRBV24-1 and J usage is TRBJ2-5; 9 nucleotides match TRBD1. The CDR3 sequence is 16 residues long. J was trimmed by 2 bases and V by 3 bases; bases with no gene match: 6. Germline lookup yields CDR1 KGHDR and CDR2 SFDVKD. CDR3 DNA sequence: TGTGCCACCAGTGATCCCGGGACAGGGCTACAAGAGACCCAGTACTTC. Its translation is CATSDPGTGLQETQYF.

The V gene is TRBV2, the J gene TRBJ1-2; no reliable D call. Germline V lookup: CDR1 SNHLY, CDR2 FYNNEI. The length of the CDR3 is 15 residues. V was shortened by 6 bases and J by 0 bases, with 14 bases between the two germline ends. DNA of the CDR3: TGTGCCAGCAGAGGCCCCGCGGGCCCTAACTATGGCTACACCTTC. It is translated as CASRGPAGPNYGYTF.

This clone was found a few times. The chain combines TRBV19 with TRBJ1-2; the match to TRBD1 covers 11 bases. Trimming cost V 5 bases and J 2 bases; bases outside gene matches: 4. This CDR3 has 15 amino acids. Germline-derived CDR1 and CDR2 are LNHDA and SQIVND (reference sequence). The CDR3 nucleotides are TGTGCCAGTAGTCCGTGGGACAGGGGGAACTATGGCTACACCTTC. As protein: CASSPWDRGNYGYTF.

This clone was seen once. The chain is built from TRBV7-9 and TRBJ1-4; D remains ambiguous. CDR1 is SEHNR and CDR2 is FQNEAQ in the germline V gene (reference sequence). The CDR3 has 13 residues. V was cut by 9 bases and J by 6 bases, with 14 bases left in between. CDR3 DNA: TGTGCCAGTGTCTTACGGGGTGATGAAAAACTGTTTTTT. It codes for CASVLRGDEKLFF.

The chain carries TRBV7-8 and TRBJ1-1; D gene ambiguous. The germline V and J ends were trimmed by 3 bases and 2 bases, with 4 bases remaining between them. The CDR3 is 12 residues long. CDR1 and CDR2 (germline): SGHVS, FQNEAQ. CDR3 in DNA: TGTGCCAGCAGCTTTTCTAACACTGAAGCTTTCTTT. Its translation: CASSFSNTEAFF.

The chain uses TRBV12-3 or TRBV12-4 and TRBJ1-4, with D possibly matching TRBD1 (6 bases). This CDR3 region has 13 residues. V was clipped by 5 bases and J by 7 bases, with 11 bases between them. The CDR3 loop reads CASSEDSSEKLFF. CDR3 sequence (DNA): TGTGCCAGCAGTGAGGACAGTAGTGAAAAACTGTTTTTT.

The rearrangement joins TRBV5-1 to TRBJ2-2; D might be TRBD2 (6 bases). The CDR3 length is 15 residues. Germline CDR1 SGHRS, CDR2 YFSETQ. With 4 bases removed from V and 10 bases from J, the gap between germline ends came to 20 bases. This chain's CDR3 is CASSLGGGARVELFF. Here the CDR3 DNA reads TGCGCCAGCAGCCTGGGCGGAGGGGCGCGTGTGGAGCTGTTTTTT.

The CDR3 DNA reads as TGTGCCAGCAGTCCGGACAGCCTCTATGGCTACACCTTC. As protein: CASSPDSLYGYTF. This sequence joins TRBV6-6 and TRBJ1-2, with D possibly TRBD1 on 6 matching bases. There are 13 residues in the CDR3. Trimming stripped 5 bases from V and 4 bases from J, with 11 bases between. From germline, CDR1 is MNHNY and CDR2 SVGAGI (reference sequence).

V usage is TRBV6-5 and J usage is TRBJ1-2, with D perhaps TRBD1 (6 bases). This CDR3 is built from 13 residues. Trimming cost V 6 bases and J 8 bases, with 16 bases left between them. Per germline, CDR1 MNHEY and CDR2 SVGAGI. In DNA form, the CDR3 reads TGTGCCAGCAGCCACCGGGACACTGTGGGCTACACCTTC. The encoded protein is CASSHRDTVGYTF.

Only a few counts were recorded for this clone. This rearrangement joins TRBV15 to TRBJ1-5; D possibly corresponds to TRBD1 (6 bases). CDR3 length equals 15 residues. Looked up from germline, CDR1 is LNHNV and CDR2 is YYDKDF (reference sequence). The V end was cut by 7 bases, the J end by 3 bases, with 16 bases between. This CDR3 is CATKGGLQNNQPQHF. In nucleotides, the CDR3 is TGTGCCACCAAGGGGGGGCTCCAAAACAATCAGCCCCAGCATTTT. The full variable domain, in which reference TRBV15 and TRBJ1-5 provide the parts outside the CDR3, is DAMVIQNPRYQVTQFGKPVTLSCSQTLNHNVMYWYQQKSSQAPKLLFHYYDKDFNNEADTPDNFQSRRPNTSFCFLDIRSPGLGDTAMYLCATKGGLQNNQPQHFGDGTRLSIL.

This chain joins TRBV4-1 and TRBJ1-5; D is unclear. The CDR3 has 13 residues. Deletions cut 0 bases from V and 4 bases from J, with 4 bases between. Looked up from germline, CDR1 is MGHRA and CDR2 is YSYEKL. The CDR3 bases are TGCGCCAGCAGCCAAGATATTAATCAGCCCCAGCATTTT. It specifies CASSQDINQPQHF.

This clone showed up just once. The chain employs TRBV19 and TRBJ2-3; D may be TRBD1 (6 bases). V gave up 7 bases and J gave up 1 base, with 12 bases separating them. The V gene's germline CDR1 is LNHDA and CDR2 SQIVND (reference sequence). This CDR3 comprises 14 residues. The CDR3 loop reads CASNLGQRTDTQYF. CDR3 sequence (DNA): TGTGCCAGTAACCTAGGACAGCGCACAGATACGCAGTATTTT.

The chain's CDR3 is CASSLDLGGSYEQYF. The CDR3 DNA reads as TGTGCCAGCAGCTTAGACCTAGGGGGCTCCTACGAGCAGTACTTC. The chain carries TRBV7-8 and TRBJ2-7; D is possibly TRBD1 (6 bases). The CDR3 covers 15 residues. V was clipped by 1 base and J by 0 bases, with 10 bases between them. The V gene's germline CDR1 is SGHVS and CDR2 FQNEAQ.

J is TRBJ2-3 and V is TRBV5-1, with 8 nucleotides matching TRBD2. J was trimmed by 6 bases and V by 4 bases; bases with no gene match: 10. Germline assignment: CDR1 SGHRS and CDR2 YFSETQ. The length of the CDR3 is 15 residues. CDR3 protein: CASSPAGERGDTQYF. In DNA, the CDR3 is TGCGCCAGCAGCCCGGCGGGGGAGCGGGGGGATACGCAGTATTTT.